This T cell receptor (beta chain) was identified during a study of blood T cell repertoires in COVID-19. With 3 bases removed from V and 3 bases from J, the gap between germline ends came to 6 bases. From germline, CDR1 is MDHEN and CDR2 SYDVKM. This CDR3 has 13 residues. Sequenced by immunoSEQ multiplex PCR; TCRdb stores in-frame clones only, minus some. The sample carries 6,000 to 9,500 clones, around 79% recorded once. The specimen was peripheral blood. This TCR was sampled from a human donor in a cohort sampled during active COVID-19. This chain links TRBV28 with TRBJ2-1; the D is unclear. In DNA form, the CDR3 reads TGTGCCAGCAGTTTTGCCAGCTACAATGAGCAGTTCTTC. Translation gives CASSFASYNEQFF.